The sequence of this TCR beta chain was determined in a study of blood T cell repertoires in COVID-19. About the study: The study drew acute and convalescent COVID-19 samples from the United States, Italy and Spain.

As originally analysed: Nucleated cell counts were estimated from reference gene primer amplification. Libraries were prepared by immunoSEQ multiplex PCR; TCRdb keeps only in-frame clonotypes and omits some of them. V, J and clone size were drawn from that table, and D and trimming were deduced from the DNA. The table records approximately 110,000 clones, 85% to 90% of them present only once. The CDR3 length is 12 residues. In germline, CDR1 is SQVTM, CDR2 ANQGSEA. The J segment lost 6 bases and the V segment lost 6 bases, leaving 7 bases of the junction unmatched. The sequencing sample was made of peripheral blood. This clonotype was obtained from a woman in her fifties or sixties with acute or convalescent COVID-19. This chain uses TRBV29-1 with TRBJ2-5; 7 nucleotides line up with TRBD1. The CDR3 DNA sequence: TGCAGCGTAGAACTGACAGGGAAGACCCAGTACTTC. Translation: CSVELTGKTQYF.